This T cell receptor (beta chain) was captured in a study of PD-1 blockade in classical Hodgkin lymphoma (dated by TCRdb to the early 2020s). About the investigation overall: Nivolumab dosing was 3 mg/kg intravenously every 2 weeks, continuing until either disease progression or unacceptable toxicity. The study used TCR beta sequencing and CyTOF to define a peripheral blood immune signature of response to PD-1 blockade in classical Hodgkin lymphoma.

The V and J ends are trimmed by 0 bases and 2 bases, leaving 11 bases between them. CDR1 and CDR2, looked up from the germline V gene, are ENHRY and SYGVKD. The CDR3 sequence holds 15 residues, the cysteine and phenylalanine included. Only the CDR3 DNA is retained, 45 bases long and in frame from the first base. What the work shows at the level of the full study, not this receptor alone: A significant rise by C4D1 was seen in CD4+ but not CD8+ TCR diversity (p=0.0027 vs p=0.16), with the rise being most apparent in complete responders (p=0.02). Newly diagnosed patients were reported to have lower baseline TCR diversity than healthy donors, and relapsed/refractory patients were reported to have lower baseline TCR diversity still. Trial patients with a complete response had baseline diversity similar to that of newly diagnosed patients, while partial responders and progressors had significantly lower diversity. The study covered only a single clinical trial cohort, and the causes of the repertoire differences, possibly disease activity or prior therapy, were still not defined. Patients starting nivolumab less than 1 year after ASCT had lower diversity and were excluded from later analyses to avoid confounding by immune reconstitution.

For this clone: Its recognized antigen is unknown. No base-level quality is on record; no much larger clone is a single base apart.

The Qiagen DNeasy kit was used to extract genomic DNA from unsorted PBMCs and from the negatively selected CD4+ and CD8+ fractions. TCR beta CDR3 regions were subjected to amplification by immunoSEQ multiplex PCR with primers that anneal to V and J segments. A synthetic immune receptor repertoire was used to minimize amplification bias, and any remaining bias was removed computationally after sequencing. The authors processed their data as follows. Repertoire diversity was quantified as the Shannon entropy index using custom Python scripts. The unsorted, CD4+ and CD8+ repertoires were each analyzed separately, with the exception of combined analyses, where CD4+ and CD8+ sequences were merged in silico. Clonal expansion was defined as a frequency increase of at least 2-fold after treatment compared with C1D1, and clones undetected at baseline were assigned a pseudocount of 0.5. Clones with 0 or 1 copy at C1D1 were defined as singleton clones, while clones with 2 or more copies were defined as non-singleton clones. Clones expanded in unsorted samples were labelled as CD4+, CD8+ or unknown by matching protein sequences in sorted samples from the same patient. Wilcoxon tests on paired samples were used to test diversity changes from C1D1 to C4D1. The table comes from immuneACCESS by way of TCRdb, which keeps in-frame sequences with V and J called. Part of the clones is missing from these tables; in studies checked, under half for an unresolved V gene and the rest for unknown reasons. The DNA gave D and trimming, while V, J and clone size come from that table. The sample table shows about 97,000 clones, and roughly 88% are seen once. The top ten clonotypes cover less than 15% of the sample.

The time point label of this sample denotes: cycle 1 day 1 (C1D1), immediately before nivolumab initiation. Every trial patient had relapsed after autologous stem cell transplantation, and cohorts A, B and C differed in prior brentuximab vedotin exposure. The trial cohort comprised 56 patients with relapsed/refractory classical Hodgkin lymphoma whose best overall responses were complete response, partial response or progressive disease. Single-agent nivolumab was administered to trial patients in the multi-cohort phase II CheckMate 205 trial. An independent review committee assessed best overall response by applying the 2007 International Working Group response criteria. PBMCs from the trial were collected at three points: immediately before nivolumab initiation (C1D1), and during therapy at cycle 2 day 1 and cycle 4 day 1. Peripheral blood was collected in 8 mL Vacutainer Cell Preparation Tubes, from which PBMCs were isolated by centrifugation and then cryopreserved.

The sample in question was peripheral blood mononuclear cells (PBMCs), obtained at baseline. This TCR derives from a human donor with classical Hodgkin lymphoma. The chain is assembled from TRBV10-3 and TRBJ2-7, with no D gene named confidently. The DNA sequence is given as TGTGCCATCAGTGAGTCGGCAGCCCGTACCTACGAGCAGTACTTC. This translates into CAISESAARTYEQYF.